Following are 10 T cell receptor beta chains from one sample sequenced in a study of T cell repertoires in cytomegalovirus infection. TCRdb redid the calling of the reads with MiXCR, one entry per CDR3 protein. The data contain hundreds of thousands of distinct CDR3 sequences, 24% of them singletons. Sequenced sample: CD8+ T cells from PBMCs. These TCRs come from a human donor in good health (CMV status not recorded). Some clones in this sample may be carry-over from other donors' samples.

The chain links TRBV29-1 to TRBJ2-7; 8 bases align to TRBD2. The germline V gene encodes CDR1 SQVTM and CDR2 ANQGSEA. The CDR3 totals 13 residues. With 5 bases clipped from V and 6 bases from J, the junction kept 9 bases outside the gene matches. The CDR3 protein is CSVIGAGAGEQYV. Written as DNA, the CDR3 is TGCAGCGTTATCGGAGCGGGGGCCGGCGAGCAGTACGTC.

V gene TRBV12-3 or TRBV12-4 combines with J gene TRBJ2-3, with 7 bases lining up with TRBD1. Matching the DNA end better, TRBJ1-5 makes the J call doubtful. The CDR3 runs 23 residues. The CDR3 spells CASSFHLGDGVSGTEESTDTQHF. In DNA form, the CDR3 reads TGTGCCAGCAGTTTTCACCTAGGGGACGGCGTTTCCGGGACAGAGGAATCCACAGATACGCAGCATTTT.

The chain links TRBV20-1 to TRBJ1-2, with D possibly being TRBD1 (5 bases). The CDR3 has 15 residues. Germline V gene lookup returns CDR1 DFQATT and CDR2 SNEGSKA (reference sequence). The V and J ends lost 0 bases and 5 bases respectively, with 16 bases between them. CDR3 protein: CSARDPPGTEYGYTF. The CDR3, as DNA: TGCAGTGCTAGAGACCCACCCGGGACGGAGTATGGCTACACCTTC.

This clonotype was counted at least ten times. This rearrangement joins TRBV7-2 to TRBJ1-1; D not certain. This CDR3 has 14 residues. Trimming shortened V by 1 base and J by 5 bases, and 11 bases separated the two germline ends. The germline gives CDR1 SGHTA, CDR2 FQGNSA. The CDR3 region has the DNA TGTGCCAGCAGCTTAGTAGGCCTAGGGACTGAAGCTTTCTTT. Protein: CASSLVGLGTEAFF.

The V call is TRBV29-1, the J call TRBJ2-7; tentatively, D is TRBD1 (6 bases). The germline V and J ends were trimmed by 4 bases and 3 bases, with 7 bases remaining between them. There are 11 residues in the CDR3. CDR1 is SQVTM, CDR2 ANQGSEA, per germline. CDR3: CSVADSYEQYF. In DNA, the CDR3 is TGCAGCGTTGCGGACAGCTACGAGCAGTACTTC.

This clonotype was observed many times. The chain has TRBV7-6 and TRBJ2-2; D perhaps matches TRBD1 (6 bases). Trimming removed 4 bases at V and 4 bases at J, with 10 bases between. The CDR3 loop spans 14 amino acids. Germline CDR1 reads SGHVS; CDR2 reads FNYEAQ. CDR3 sequence (DNA): TGTGCCAGCAGCTCTAGGGGGTTCACCGGGGAGCTGTTTTTT. Translation gives CASSSRGFTGELFF.

This clonotype was observed at least ten times. The CDR3 DNA reads as TGCGCCAGCGGCCTCGGGCAGATCAACACCGGGGAGCTGTTTTTT. Encoded protein: CASGLGQINTGELFF. This chain joins TRBV4-1 and TRBJ2-2; D unresolved. CDR3 length: 15 amino acids. Trimming removed 8 bases at V and 2 bases at J, with 15 bases between. Germline V lookup: CDR1 MGHRA, CDR2 YSYEKL.

This clonotype was seen repeatedly, ten times or more. A junction boundary mismatches the germline segment, possibly from a read error. This chain connects TRBV7-8 to TRBJ2-4, with D perhaps TRBD2 (6 bases). CDR1 is SGHVS, CDR2 FQNEAQ, per germline. CDR3 length: 17 amino acids. The CDR3 nucleotides read TGTGCCAACAGCTTGAGACTAGGAGCCCTAGCCAAAAACATTCAGTACTTC. Its protein is CANSLRLGALAKNIQYF.

The V call is TRBV15, the J call TRBJ1-5; D may be TRBD1 (5 bases). The CDR3 extends over 14 amino acids. V lost 8 bases, J lost 3 bases, and 14 bases lay in between. The germline gives CDR1 LNHNV, CDR2 YYDKDF (reference sequence). The CDR3 DNA follows: TGTGCCACCTCTCAACGGGGCAACAATCAGCCCCAGCATTTT. Translating it yields CATSQRGNNQPQHF.

The chain carries TRBV20-1 and TRBJ2-7, with 10 bases lining up with TRBD2. The CDR3 consists of 15 residues. Per the germline V gene, CDR1 is DFQATT and CDR2 is SNEGSKA (reference sequence). Unmatched junction bases numbered 9, after V lost 6 bases and J lost 1 base. As DNA, the CDR3 is TGCAGTGCCCCGGATAGCGGGGGGCCTTCCTACGAGCAGTACTTC. It is translated as CSAPDSGGPSYEQYF.